Following are 3 T cell receptor beta chains from one sample sequenced in a study of control samples from healthy donors and cancer patients. The data were produced by immunoSEQ multiplex PCR, yet TCRdb's version contains in-frame clones alone and is incomplete. The data contain 120,000 to 150,000 clones, roughly 93% of them seen just once; the ten biggest clones take up around 5.4%. The material sequenced was blood. The source of these receptors is a man aged 18 to 30 in good health.

V usage is TRBV6-5 and J usage is TRBJ1-1; possible D gene TRBD1, 5 bases. CDR1 is MNHEY and CDR2 is SVGAGI in the germline V gene. CDR3 length equals 15 residues. Trimming took 6 bases from V and 4 from J, leaving 18 bases between them. CDR3 in amino acids: CASSRPGQGVTEAFF. DNA for the CDR3: TGTGCCAGCAGCCGTCCTGGTCAGGGAGTCACTGAAGCTTTCTTT.

The chain joins TRBV6-5 to TRBJ1-1; D gene uncertain. The CDR3 consists of 15 residues. Trimming removed 0 bases at V and 7 bases at J, with 15 bases between. Per the germline V gene, CDR1 is MNHEY and CDR2 is SVGAGI. This CDR3 is CASSYSSLREGEAFF. The CDR3, as DNA: TGTGCCAGCAGTTACTCGAGTCTGAGGGAAGGTGAAGCTTTCTTT.

The chain joins TRBV30 to TRBJ1-2; D not certain. Looked up from germline, CDR1 is GTSNPN and CDR2 is SVGIG (reference sequence). V lost 1 base, J lost 3 bases, and 15 bases lay in between. There are 15 residues in the CDR3. CDR3 sequence (DNA): TGTGCCTGGAGTGGGCCCCAACTGAGTCACTATGGCTACACCTTC. Its translation: CAWSGPQLSHYGYTF.